The rows below give T cell receptor beta chains drawn from one sample of a study of PD-1 blockade in classical Hodgkin lymphoma. This table comes from immunoSEQ multiplex PCR, and its TCRdb copy is limited to in-frame clones, with some not included. The top ten hold 6% to 7.5% of the sample, which has roughly 50,000 clones, around nine tenths seen once. The source material was peripheral blood mononuclear cells (PBMCs), sampled before the fourth cycle of nivolumab. These receptors originate from a human donor with classical Hodgkin lymphoma. CDR3s include the opening cysteine and the closing phenylalanine or tryptophan. Fields, in order: J gene, D gene, clone size, V gene, CDR3 protein, CDR3 DNA. The D gene is left open where the match is weak. Some rows have no size entry. The others give once, few or many, or a class for an expanded clone.

j_gene: TRBJ2-6; d_gene: .; abundance: .; v_gene: TRBV19; CDR3aa: CASTPVVDSGANVLTF; CDR3nt: TGTGCCAGTACCCCAGTTGTGGACTCTGGGGCCAACGTCCTGACTTTC
j_gene: TRBJ2-3; d_gene: .; abundance: .; v_gene: TRBV9; CDR3aa: CASSVDRTGRYTQYF; CDR3nt: TGTGCCAGCAGCGTAGACCGAACAGGGCGGTATACGCAGTATTTT
j_gene: TRBJ1-5; d_gene: .; abundance: once; v_gene: TRBV28; CDR3aa: CASLGGGGNQPQHF; CDR3nt: TGTGCCAGCCTTGGGGGGGGTGGCAATCAGCCCCAGCATTTT
j_gene: TRBJ2-1; d_gene: .; abundance: .; v_gene: TRBV19; CDR3aa: CASSTGAYYNEQFF; CDR3nt: TGTGCCAGTAGTACGGGGGCGTACTACAATGAGCAGTTCTTC
j_gene: TRBJ2-1; d_gene: TRBD2; abundance: .; v_gene: TRBV28; CDR3aa: CASSSPRASGARYNEQFF; CDR3nt: TGTGCCAGCAGTTCCCCACGCGCTAGCGGGGCGCGATACAATGAGCAGTTCTTC
j_gene: TRBJ1-2; d_gene: TRBD1; abundance: .; v_gene: TRBV10-3; CDR3aa: CAIRGTGRNGYTF; CDR3nt: TGTGCCATCAGAGGGACAGGGAGGAATGGCTACACCTTC
j_gene: TRBJ2-5; d_gene: TRBD1; abundance: .; v_gene: TRBV9; CDR3aa: CASSETGGTETQYF; CDR3nt: TGTGCCAGCAGCGAGACAGGGGGGACAGAGACCCAGTACTTC
j_gene: TRBJ2-7; d_gene: .; abundance: .; v_gene: TRBV28; CDR3aa: CASSLSALYEQYF; CDR3nt: TGTGCCAGCAGTTTGTCGGCCCTCTACGAGCAGTACTTC
j_gene: TRBJ1-2; d_gene: .; abundance: .; v_gene: TRBV5-1; CDR3aa: CASSLTGVTGPTSYGYTF; CDR3nt: TGCGCCAGCAGCTTGACCGGGGTTACAGGACCAACCTCCTATGGCTACACCTTC
j_gene: TRBJ1-4; d_gene: TRBD1; abundance: .; v_gene: TRBV10-3; CDR3aa: CAISDSGQGQAANEKLFF; CDR3nt: TGTGCCATCAGTGACTCGGGACAGGGCCAGGCGGCTAATGAAAAACTGTTTTTT
j_gene: TRBJ2-5; d_gene: .; abundance: .; v_gene: TRBV5-1; CDR3aa: CASSREETQYF; CDR3nt: TGCGCCAGCAGCCGAGAAGAGACCCAGTACTTC
j_gene: TRBJ1-6; d_gene: .; abundance: .; v_gene: TRBV6-1; CDR3aa: CASTPKLIAPLHF; CDR3nt: TGTGCCAGCACCCCAAAACTGATCGCACCCCTCCACTTT
j_gene: TRBJ1-2; d_gene: TRBD1; abundance: .; v_gene: TRBV25-1; CDR3aa: CASTTNATGAARLYGYTF; CDR3nt: TGTGCCAGCACTACGAACGCGACAGGGGCTGCCCGACTCTATGGCTACACCTTC
j_gene: TRBJ1-5; d_gene: .; abundance: .; v_gene: TRBV28; CDR3aa: CASQFQGWSQPQHF; CDR3nt: TGTGCCAGCCAGTTTCAGGGATGGAGTCAGCCCCAGCATTTT
j_gene: TRBJ2-1; d_gene: TRBD2; abundance: .; v_gene: TRBV7-3; CDR3aa: CASSLSAGLADYNEQFF; CDR3nt: TGTGCCAGCAGCCTATCGGCGGGACTAGCGGACTACAATGAGCAGTTCTTC
j_gene: TRBJ2-1; d_gene: .; abundance: .; v_gene: TRBV7-3; CDR3aa: CASSQTGRVTYNEQFF; CDR3nt: TGTGCCAGCAGCCAGACAGGGAGGGTAACCTACAATGAGCAGTTCTTC
j_gene: TRBJ2-3; d_gene: .; abundance: .; v_gene: TRBV6-1; CDR3aa: CASSLGLTDTQYF; CDR3nt: TGTGCCAGCAGTCTTGGACTCACAGATACGCAGTATTTT
j_gene: TRBJ2-2; d_gene: .; abundance: .; v_gene: TRBV5-4; CDR3aa: CASSLGGGELFF; CDR3nt: TGTGCCAGCAGCTTGGGTGGCGGGGAGCTGTTTTTT
j_gene: TRBJ1-6; d_gene: TRBD1; abundance: few; v_gene: TRBV14; CDR3aa: CASSGTAYNSPLHF; CDR3nt: TGTGCCAGCAGCGGGACAGCCTATAATTCACCCCTCCACTTT
j_gene: TRBJ2-4; d_gene: TRBD1; abundance: .; v_gene: TRBV29-1; CDR3aa: CSVGQGLSENIQYF; CDR3nt: TGCAGCGTCGGACAGGGCCTTTCTGAAAACATTCAGTACTTC
j_gene: TRBJ2-2; d_gene: .; abundance: .; v_gene: TRBV10-3; CDR3aa: CAIGGARELFF; CDR3nt: TGTGCCATCGGAGGGGCCAGGGAGCTGTTTTTT
j_gene: TRBJ2-7; d_gene: .; abundance: .; v_gene: TRBV5-1; CDR3aa: CASSRDLDYEQYF; CDR3nt: TGCGCCAGCAGCAGGGACCTAGACTACGAGCAGTACTTC
j_gene: TRBJ2-1; d_gene: TRBD1; abundance: .; v_gene: TRBV5-1; CDR3aa: CASSWDRGLSPSYNEQFF; CDR3nt: TGCGCCAGCAGCTGGGACAGGGGGCTGTCGCCTTCCTACAATGAGCAGTTCTTC
j_gene: TRBJ1-1; d_gene: .; abundance: once; v_gene: TRBV19; CDR3aa: CASSIGIEAFF; CDR3nt: TGTGCCAGTAGTATAGGAATTGAAGCTTTCTTT
j_gene: TRBJ1-4; d_gene: .; abundance: .; v_gene: TRBV7-2; CDR3aa: CASSLVRGEKLFF; CDR3nt: TGTGCCAGCAGCTTAGTCAGGGGTGAAAAACTGTTTTTT
j_gene: TRBJ1-2; d_gene: .; abundance: .; v_gene: TRBV5-6; CDR3aa: CASGPRQRNIVGYTF; CDR3nt: TGTGCCAGCGGCCCGCGGCAGCGTAACATTGTAGGCTACACCTTC
j_gene: TRBJ2-2; d_gene: .; abundance: .; v_gene: TRBV9; CDR3aa: CASSGTNTGELFF; CDR3nt: TGTGCCTCATCCGGGACAAACACCGGGGAGCTGTTTTTT
j_gene: TRBJ1-3; d_gene: .; abundance: few; v_gene: TRBV14; CDR3aa: CASSRQAYSGNTIYF; CDR3nt: TGTGCCAGCAGCCGACAGGCCTACTCTGGAAACACCATATATTTT
j_gene: TRBJ2-3; d_gene: .; abundance: .; v_gene: TRBV7-6; CDR3aa: CASSSVGDTQYF; CDR3nt: TGTGCCAGCAGCTCAGTTGGAGATACGCAGTATTTT
j_gene: TRBJ1-5; d_gene: TRBD1; abundance: .; v_gene: TRBV2; CDR3aa: CASRLGTGNQPQHF; CDR3nt: TGTGCCAGCAGGCTCGGGACAGGCAATCAGCCCCAGCATTTT
j_gene: TRBJ2-7; d_gene: .; abundance: .; v_gene: TRBV5-1; CDR3aa: CASSLATGFLYEQYF; CDR3nt: TGCGCCAGCAGCTTGGCGACAGGATTTCTATACGAGCAGTACTTC
j_gene: TRBJ2-1; d_gene: TRBD2; abundance: .; v_gene: TRBV9; CDR3aa: CASSVQLRGLAGNEQFF; CDR3nt: TGTGCCAGCAGCGTCCAACTAAGGGGACTAGCGGGAAATGAGCAGTTCTTC
j_gene: TRBJ2-1; d_gene: .; abundance: .; v_gene: TRBV19; CDR3aa: CASSTGLYNEQFF; CDR3nt: TGTGCCAGTAGTACGGGGCTATACAATGAGCAGTTCTTC
j_gene: TRBJ1-2; d_gene: .; abundance: few; v_gene: TRBV19; CDR3aa: CASSRGDGGDYGYTF; CDR3nt: TGTGCCAGTAGTAGAGGCGACGGAGGGGACTATGGCTACACCTTC
j_gene: TRBJ2-7; d_gene: .; abundance: .; v_gene: TRBV4-1; CDR3aa: CASSQVMNEQYF; CDR3nt: TGCGCCAGCAGCCAAGTAATGAACGAGCAGTACTTC
j_gene: TRBJ2-5; d_gene: .; abundance: .; v_gene: TRBV9; CDR3aa: CASSRPLQGPKETQYF; CDR3nt: TGTGCCAGCAGCAGGCCTTTACAGGGTCCGAAAGAGACCCAGTACTTC
j_gene: TRBJ2-1; d_gene: .; abundance: .; v_gene: TRBV9; CDR3aa: CASSSDLGNNEQFF; CDR3nt: TGTGCCAGCAGTTCAGACCTAGGAAACAATGAGCAGTTCTTC
j_gene: TRBJ1-2; d_gene: .; abundance: once; v_gene: TRBV20-1; CDR3aa: CSARGYGYTF; CDR3nt: TGCAGTGCTAGAGGGTATGGCTACACCTTC
j_gene: TRBJ2-1; d_gene: TRBD2; abundance: .; v_gene: TRBV2; CDR3aa: CASRAGLGEYNEQFF; CDR3nt: TGTGCCAGCAGAGCTGGACTAGGCGAATACAATGAGCAGTTCTTC
j_gene: TRBJ2-2; d_gene: TRBD2; abundance: .; v_gene: TRBV9; CDR3aa: CASSAGVAGGPTGELFF; CDR3nt: TGTGCCAGCAGCGCGGGGGTAGCGGGAGGGCCGACCGGGGAGCTGTTTTTT
j_gene: TRBJ2-7; d_gene: TRBD2; abundance: .; v_gene: TRBV7-2; CDR3aa: CASSLTSGGSYEQYF; CDR3nt: TGTGCCAGCAGCTTGACTAGCGGGGGTTCCTACGAGCAGTACTTC
j_gene: TRBJ2-1; d_gene: TRBD2; abundance: .; v_gene: TRBV4-1; CDR3aa: CASSLSGSSYNEQFF; CDR3nt: TGCGCCAGCAGCCTAAGCGGGAGCTCCTACAATGAGCAGTTCTTC
j_gene: TRBJ2-1; d_gene: .; abundance: .; v_gene: TRBV6-4; CDR3aa: CASSDSGLVGFNEQFF; CDR3nt: TGTGCCAGCAGTGACTCAGGGCTAGTTGGGTTCAATGAGCAGTTCTTC
j_gene: TRBJ1-2; d_gene: .; abundance: .; v_gene: TRBV6-6; CDR3aa: CASSLPGAYGYTF; CDR3nt: TGTGCCAGCAGTTTACCCGGAGCTTATGGCTACACCTTC
j_gene: TRBJ2-7; d_gene: .; abundance: .; v_gene: TRBV7-3; CDR3aa: CASSSVGVGEQCF; CDR3nt: TGTGCCAGCAGCTCGGTTGGCGTAGGCGAGCAGTGCTTC
j_gene: TRBJ2-1; d_gene: TRBD1; abundance: .; v_gene: TRBV28; CDR3aa: CASSHPGQFFSYNEQFF; CDR3nt: TGTGCCAGCAGTCACCCGGGACAGTTCTTCTCCTACAATGAGCAGTTCTTC